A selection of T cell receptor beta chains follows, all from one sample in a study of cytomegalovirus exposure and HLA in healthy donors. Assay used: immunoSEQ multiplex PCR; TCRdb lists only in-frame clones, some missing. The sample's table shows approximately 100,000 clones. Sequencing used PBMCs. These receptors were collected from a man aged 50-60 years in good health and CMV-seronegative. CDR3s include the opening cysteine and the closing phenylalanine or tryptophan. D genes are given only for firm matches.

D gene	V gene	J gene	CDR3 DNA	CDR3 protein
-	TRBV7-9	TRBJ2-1	TGTGCCAGCAGCGCCACTATCGGGAGCTACAATGAGCAGTTCTTC	CASSATIGSYNEQFF
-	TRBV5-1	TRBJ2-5	TGCGCCAGCAGCTTGAAACAAGAGGCCCAGTACTTC	CASSLKQEAQYF
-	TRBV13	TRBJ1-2	TGTGCCAGCAGCCTAGGGACTGATGGCTACACCTTC	CASSLGTDGYTF
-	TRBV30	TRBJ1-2	TGTGCCTGGAGTCCTAAGCCTACTAACTATGGCTACACCTTC	CAWSPKPTNYGYTF
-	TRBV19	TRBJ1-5	TGTGCCAGTAGTATAGATCATGGTAGTCGGTTGGCCCAGCATTTT	CASSIDHGSRLAQHF
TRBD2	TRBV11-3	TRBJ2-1	TGTGCCAGCAGCTTATTACTAGCGGAGTCCTACAATGAGCAGTTCTTC	CASSLLLAESYNEQFF
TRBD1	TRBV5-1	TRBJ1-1	TGCGCCAGCAGCCAACGTCCGCGACAGGGGCTTGACACTGAAGCTTTCTTT	CASSQRPRQGLDTEAFF
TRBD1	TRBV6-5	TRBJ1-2	TGTGCCAGCAGTCGGGACAGGGGTCGCAATGGCTACACCTTC	CASSRDRGRNGYTF
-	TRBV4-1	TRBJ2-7	TGCGCCAGCAGCCAACAGCGGACCGACGTCTACGAGCAGTACTTC	CASSQQRTDVYEQYF
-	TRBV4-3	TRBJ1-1	TGCGCCAGCAGCCAATTCCCATCGGGGACACTGAACACTGAAGCTTTCTTT	CASSQFPSGTLNTEAFF
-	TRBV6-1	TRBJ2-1	TGTGCCAGCACCCCAGGGCAGGACTCCTACAATGAGCAGTTCTTC	CASTPGQDSYNEQFF
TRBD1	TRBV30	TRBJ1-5	TGTGCCTGGAGTACCGGGACAGGGAACCAGCCCCAGCATTTT	CAWSTGTGNQPQHF
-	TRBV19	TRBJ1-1	TGTGCCAGTACCTTCGGGGTCACGAACACTGAAGCTTTCTTT	CASTFGVTNTEAFF
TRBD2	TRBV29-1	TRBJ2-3	TGCAGCGGGACGGGACTAGCGGGCACAGATACGCAGTATTTT	CSGTGLAGTDTQYF
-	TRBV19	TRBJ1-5	TGTGCCAGTAGTATAGGTCATAATCAGCCCCAGCATTTT	CASSIGHNQPQHF
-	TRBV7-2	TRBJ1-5	TGTGCCAGCAGCTTCACATATGATCAGCCCCAGCATTTT	CASSFTYDQPQHF
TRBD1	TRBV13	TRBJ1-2	TGTGCCAGCAGCTGGGGACAGGGGGAGAATGGCTACACCTTC	CASSWGQGENGYTF
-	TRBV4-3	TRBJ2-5	TGCGCCAGCAGCGTACGGGACTCAGAGACCCAGTACTTC	CASSVRDSETQYF
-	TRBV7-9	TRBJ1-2	TGTGCCAGCAGCGGGGGGATTACAACTAACTATGGCTACACCTTC	CASSGGITTNYGYTF
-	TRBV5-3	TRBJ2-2	TGTGCCAGAAGCGTGGCCGCGGGGTCGAACACCGGGGAGCTGTTTTTT	CARSVAAGSNTGELFF
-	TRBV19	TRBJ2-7	TGTGCCAGCAAACCAGGACAGAAGAGCTCCTACGAGCAGTACTTC	CASKPGQKSSYEQYF
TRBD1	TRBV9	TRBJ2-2	TGTGCCAGCAGCGAGTGGGGACAGCACGGCACCGGGGAGCTGTTTTTT	CASSEWGQHGTGELFF
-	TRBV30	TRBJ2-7	TGTGCCTGGAGTTTACAGAGCTCCTACGAGCAGTACTTC	CAWSLQSSYEQYF
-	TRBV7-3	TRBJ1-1	TGTGCCAGCAGCTTAATTCGGGGGGGAGAAGCTTTCTTT	CASSLIRGGEAFF
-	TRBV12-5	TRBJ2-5	TGTGCTAGGCATCAGGGGTTGGAGACCCAGTACTTC	CARHQGLETQYF
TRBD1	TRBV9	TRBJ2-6	TGTGCCAGCAGAAAACAGGGGACAGGGGCCAACGTCCTGACTTTC	CASRKQGTGANVLTF
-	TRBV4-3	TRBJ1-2	TGCGCCAGCAGCCAGTGGTTATTGCAGTCAACTAACTATGGCTACACCTTC	CASSQWLLQSTNYGYTF
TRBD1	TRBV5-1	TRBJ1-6	TGCGCCAGCAGCTTGGACCCCGGACAGGATAATTCACCCCTCCACTTT	CASSLDPGQDNSPLHF
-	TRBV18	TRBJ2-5	TGTGCCAGCTCACCAGGCGCCAGGGCGGAGACCCAGTACTTC	CASSPGARAETQYF
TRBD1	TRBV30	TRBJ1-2	TGTGCCTGGAGGGGGGACAGGGTAGCTGGCTACACCTTC	CAWRGDRVAGYTF
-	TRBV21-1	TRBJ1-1	TGTGCCAGCAGCAAAGTTAGGCCAGGTGTCATGAACACTGAAGCTTTCTTT	CASSKVRPGVMNTEAFF
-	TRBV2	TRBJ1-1	TGTGCCAGCAGTGACGAGGCGCCTGAAGCTTTCTTT	CASSDEAPEAFF
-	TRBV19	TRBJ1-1	TGTGCCAGTAGTCCCCTAAACACTGAAGCTTTCTTT	CASSPLNTEAFF
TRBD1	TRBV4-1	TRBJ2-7	TGCGCCAGCAGCCAAGATACGTACAGGGGGCTTGAGCAGTACTTC	CASSQDTYRGLEQYF
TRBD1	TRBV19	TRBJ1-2	TGTGCCAGTAGTATCGGGACAGGGACCACTAACTATGGCTACACCTTC	CASSIGTGTTNYGYTF
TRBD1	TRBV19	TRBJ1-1	TGTGCCAGTAGCATGGACAGGGACACTGAAGCTTTCTTT	CASSMDRDTEAFF
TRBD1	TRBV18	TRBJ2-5	TGTGCCAGCTCACCTCGCGACAGGGGGCGCGATGGTGAGACCCAGTACTTC	CASSPRDRGRDGETQYF
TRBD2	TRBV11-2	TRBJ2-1	TGTGCCAGCAGCTTAGCACTAGCGGGCCTCTACAATGAGCAGTTCTTC	CASSLALAGLYNEQFF
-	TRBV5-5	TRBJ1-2	TGTGCCAGCAGCTTGGCCGGGGGTTTGGGTAACTATGGCTACACCTTC	CASSLAGGLGNYGYTF
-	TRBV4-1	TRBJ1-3	TGCGCCAGCAGCCAAGGAAGAGCCCGGGGGGGAAACACCATATATTTT	CASSQGRARGGNTIYF
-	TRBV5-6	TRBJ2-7	TGTGCCAGCAGCTTAGGGGGTTACGAGCAGTACTTC	CASSLGGYEQYF